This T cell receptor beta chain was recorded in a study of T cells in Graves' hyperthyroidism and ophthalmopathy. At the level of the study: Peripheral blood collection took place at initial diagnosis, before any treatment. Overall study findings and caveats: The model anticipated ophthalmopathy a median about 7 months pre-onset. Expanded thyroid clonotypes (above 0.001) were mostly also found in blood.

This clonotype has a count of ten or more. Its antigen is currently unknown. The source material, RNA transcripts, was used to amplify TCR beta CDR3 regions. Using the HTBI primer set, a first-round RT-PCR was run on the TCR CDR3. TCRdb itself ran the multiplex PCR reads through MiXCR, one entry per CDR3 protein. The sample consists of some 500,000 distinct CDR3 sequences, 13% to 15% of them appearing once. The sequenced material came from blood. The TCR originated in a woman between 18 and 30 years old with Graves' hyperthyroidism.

The DNA for the CDR3 is TGTGCCAGCAGTTCCCACCCGGGGGGGGCAGTAAACTATGGCTACACCTTC. Translated, it gives CASSSHPGGAVNYGYTF. The chain is built from TRBV27 and TRBJ1-2; a weak D match, TRBD1 (6 bases). The V end was cut by 4 bases, the J end by 2 bases, with 20 bases between. CDR1 is MNHEY and CDR2 is SMNVEV in the germline V gene (reference sequence). The CDR3 runs 17 residues.